This T cell receptor beta chain was observed in a study of yellow fever vaccine responses in identical twins. General study findings and limits: Twins' vaccine T cell responses reportedly seemed partly convergent and partly personalized.

TCRdb fed the RT-PCR reads into MiXCR, producing one record per CDR3 protein. The repertoire consists of more than 5,500 distinct CDR3 sequences, with roughly 84% occurring once and the leading ten covering 0.9% to 1.5%. V lost 2 bases, J lost 2 bases, and 2 bases stayed unmatched. CDR1 and CDR2 (germline): SNHLY, FYNNEI. The length of the CDR3 is 14 residues. Notes on this clonotype: As yet, its antigen is unknown.

This chain joins TRBV2 and TRBJ2-5, with 7 bases aligning to TRBD2. The sequencing here drew on T cells from blood (PBMCs), unsorted or a sorted subset (not recorded which), taken before or after yellow fever vaccination (not recorded which). This sequence originates from a woman aged 18-29 years who received the yellow fever vaccine. CDR3 nucleotide sequence: TGTGCCAGCAGTGAAAACGGGAGGCAAGAGACCCAGTACTTC. This translates into CASSENGRQETQYF. Combining the CDR3 with reference TRBV2 and TRBJ2-5 gives the whole variable domain EPEVTQTPSHQVTQMGQEVILRCVPISNHLYFYWYRQILGQKVEFLVSFYNNEISEKSEIFDDQFSVERPDGSNFTLKIRSTKLEDSAMYFCASSENGRQETQYFGPGTRLLVL.